This T cell receptor (beta chain) was sequenced during a study of blood T cell repertoires in COVID-19. About the study: Spain, Italy and the United States supplied samples that represented acute and convalescent COVID-19. Sources were T cells, B-cell-depleted T cells, or PBMCs; the material itself was cDNA or gDNA.

Trimming took off 7 bases at V and 1 base at J, with 10 bases between the two ends. The CDR3 runs to 13 residues. In the source study's methods: Reference gene primers were amplified, and this amplification served to estimate nucleated cell counts. Sequenced by immunoSEQ multiplex PCR; TCRdb stores in-frame clones only, minus some. D and trimming come from the DNA, and the V and J calls and clone size come from that table. The table has approximately 380,000 clones, approximately 81% seen once. The TCR sequence derives from a woman aged 18-30 years with acute or convalescent COVID-19. Sequencing was carried out using peripheral blood. The chain combines TRBV12-3 or TRBV12-4 with TRBJ1-1; D may be TRBD1 (5 bases). CDR3 in amino acids: CASTHQGNTEAFF. The CDR3, as DNA: TGTGCCAGCACCCACCAGGGGAACACTGAAGCTTTCTTT.